This T cell receptor beta chain was recorded in a study of neoadjuvant anti-PD-1 for oral cavity cancer. PBMC libraries mostly used around 510 ng of input genomic DNA, with six replicates per sample. Generated by immunoSEQ multiplex PCR, the TCRdb table keeps only in-frame clones and is missing some. There are over 10,000 clones in the sample; about 63% occur only once, and just over 2% lies in the top ten. These oral cavity squamous cell carcinomas were HPV-negative and locally advanced. Blood cells were analyzed directly, without culture or expansion. Notes on the study in general: With a few patients per group, TCR findings need larger cohorts.

V lost 1 base and J 2 bases, leaving 6 bases between the germline ends. This CDR3 is built from 13 residues. CDR1 SGDLS and CDR2 YYNGEE come from the germline V gene. For this clone: Antigen unknown.

The sample was PBMCs, taken before nivolumab (anti-PD-1) treatment. The V call is TRBV9, the J call TRBJ2-5, with D maybe TRBD2 (5 bases). This receptor was taken from a person between 40 and 80 years old with oral cavity squamous cell carcinoma. The CDR3 DNA reads as TGTGCCAGCAGCGTAACGGGGCAAGAGACCCAGTACTTC. Translating gives CASSVTGQETQYF. Based on the CDR3 plus reference TRBV9 and TRBJ2-5, the full variable domain is DSGVTQTPKHLITATGQRVTLRCSPRSGDLSVYWYQQSLDQGLQFLIQYYNGEERAKGNILERFSAQQFPDLHSELNLSSLELGDSALYFCASSVTGQETQYFGPGTRLLVL.